These T cell receptor beta chains were read from a single sample in a study of T cells in Graves' hyperthyroidism and ophthalmopathy. Via MiXCR, TCRdb re-called the multiplex PCR reads, giving one row per CDR3 protein. In the table there are fewer than 350,000 distinct CDR3 sequences, roughly 19% of which are singletons. Sequenced: blood. The receptors were gathered from a man aged 45-60 years with Graves' ophthalmopathy. The CDR3 runs from the conserved cysteine through the conserved F or W. D genes are given only for firm matches. Clone size is stated in some rows and not others, as once, few, many or a class when expanded.

TRBV14,TRBD2,few,TRBJ2-4,TGTGCCAGCAGCCGTCCGGGACTAGCGAGTAACATTCAGTACTTC,CASSRPGLASNIQYF
TRBV24-1,-,many,TRBJ1-1,TGTGCCACCAGTGATTTAGGGAGGGCGGTGGAAGCTTTCTTT,CATSDLGRAVEAFF
TRBV20-1,-,many,TRBJ2-5,TGCAGTGTAGACTCCGGGGGAGAGACCCAGTACTTC,CSVDSGGETQYF
TRBV30,-,-,TRBJ2-7,TGTGCCTGGAGTGTACTGGCGGGGAACGAGCAGTACTTC,CAWSVLAGNEQYF
TRBV30,-,few,TRBJ2-1,TGTGCCTGGACCGTCGGGGGCCGGCAGTTCTTC,CAWTVGGRQFF
TRBV9,-,-,TRBJ1-1,TGTGCCGGCAGCCCCGTGAGTTTGGGGAAGGCTTTCTTT,CAGSPVSLGKAFF
TRBV6-1,-,many,TRBJ1-1,TGTGCCAGCAGCGGACAGTTGAACACTGAAGCTTTCTTT,CASSGQLNTEAFF
TRBV28,-,many,TRBJ2-7,TGTGCCAGCAGTTTATCGCTATTGTTGGGGATCCCCTACGAGCAGTACTTC,CASSLSLLLGIPYEQYF
TRBV7-2,-,-,TRBJ2-5,TGTGCCAGCAGCTTATCAAGGTTTGCCCAGTACTTC,CASSLSRFAQYF
TRBV7-2,-,-,TRBJ1-5,TGTGCCAGCACCTTGGGCCGAGGAAGCAATCAGCCCCAGCATTTT,CASTLGRGSNQPQHF
TRBV13,-,few,TRBJ2-1,TGTGCCAGCAGCCGGGACCCGCCCTACAATGAGCAGTTCTTC,CASSRDPPYNEQFF
TRBV6-1,-,few,TRBJ1-3,TGTGCCAGCTGGTCGGGGCCCCCTGGAAACACCATATATTTT,CASWSGPPGNTIYF
TRBV5-1,TRBD2,few,TRBJ2-7,TGCGCCAGCAGCTTGGAAAGCGGGAGTAGGTACGAGCAGTACTTC,CASSLESGSRYEQYF
TRBV19,TRBD1,-,TRBJ2-5,TGTGCCAGTAGCAAGGGACAGACAAAAGAGACCCAGTACTTC,CASSKGQTKETQYF
TRBV7-3,TRBD2,-,TRBJ2-1,TGTGCCAGCAGCTTAATACCAGCGGGAGGGGCCAATGAGCAGTTCTTC,CASSLIPAGGANEQFF
TRBV7-6,-,-,TRBJ2-7,TGTGCCAGCAGCTTAGAAGTCCACGGAGGGGGCGAGCAGTACTTC,CASSLEVHGGGEQYF
TRBV29-1,-,-,TRBJ1-1,TGCAGCGTTGAAGGGACACCGGGAGCTTTCTTT,CSVEGTPGAFF
TRBV10-2,TRBD1,few,TRBJ1-1,TGCGCCAGCAGTGAGACAGGGGGGGCTTTCTTT,CASSETGGAFF
TRBV20-1,-,-,TRBJ1-2,TGCAGTGCTTTTACAGGGAACTATGGCTACACCTTC,CSAFTGNYGYTF
TRBV7-2,TRBD2,-,TRBJ2-7,TGTGCCAGCAGCTTACAGCGGGAGGGCGAGCAGTACTTC,CASSLQREGEQYF
TRBV10-3,TRBD1,-,TRBJ2-5,TGTGCCATCAAATCCGGGACAGGGGGCTTACAGGGAGAGACCCAGTACTTC,CAIKSGTGGLQGETQYF
TRBV12-3/TRBV12-4,-,many,TRBJ2-1,TGTGCCAGCAGTTTAGCGCTGGGGGACGGGAGTGAGCAGTTCTTC,CASSLALGDGSEQFF
TRBV6-6,TRBD1,few,TRBJ1-4,TGTGCCAGCAGTTACCGGACAGGGGATGGAAAACTGTTTTTT,CASSYRTGDGKLFF
TRBV6-1,TRBD2,-,TRBJ2-7,TGTGCCACCGCTAGCGGGAGTCTCTACGAGCAGTACTTC,CATASGSLYEQYF
TRBV2,-,-,TRBJ2-4,TGTGCCAGCAGTGATGGGCCAACACTAGCCAAAAACATTCAGTACTTC,CASSDGPTLAKNIQYF
TRBV19,-,-,TRBJ2-1,TGTGCCTCCACGTGGAGCAGCTTCCACAATGAGCAGTTCTTC,CASTWSSFHNEQFF
TRBV12-3/TRBV12-4,-,few,TRBJ1-4,TGTGCCAGCAGTCCCTCGGACAGCTTAGTACCAAATGAAAAACTGTTTTTT,CASSPSDSLVPNEKLFF
TRBV27,-,few,TRBJ1-4,TGTGCCAGCAGTTTGCTCGGGGCAACTAATGAAAAACTGTTTTTT,CASSLLGATNEKLFF
TRBV14,TRBD1,many,TRBJ2-7,TGTGCCAGCAGCCAACGGGGACAGGCCTTCGTCGAGCAGTACTTC,CASSQRGQAFVEQYF
TRBV4-1,-,many,TRBJ2-3,TGCGCCAGCAGCCAAGGCTTTGCGGCAGATACGCAGTATTTT,CASSQGFAADTQYF
TRBV13,-,-,TRBJ2-3,TGTGCCAGCAGCCCCGCCCAAGCTACGCAGTATTTT,CASSPAQATQYF
TRBV20-1,-,-,TRBJ2-5,TGCAGTGCGCCGAAGGACCTTACGCTAGCGAGGGAAGAGACCCAGTACTTC,CSAPKDLTLAREETQYF
TRBV9,-,-,TRBJ2-7,TGTGCCAGCAGCGTAGCTACGAGAGGGGGCGAGCAGTACTTC,CASSVATRGGEQYF
TRBV18,TRBD1,few,TRBJ1-2,TGTGCCAGCTCACCAGTAGGGACAGCCAGATATGGCTACACCTTC,CASSPVGTARYGYTF
TRBV3-1,-,-,TRBJ2-7,TGTGCCAGCAGCTCCGGACTGAAGACCTACGAGCAGTACTTC,CASSSGLKTYEQYF
TRBV9,-,-,TRBJ1-1,TGTGCCAGCAGCGTAGGGAGGGGACGCGTGAACACTGAAGCTTTCTTT,CASSVGRGRVNTEAFF
TRBV6-5,TRBD1,many,TRBJ1-5,TGTGCCAGCAGTTACTCCCGGGACAGGGATAGCAATCAGCCCCAGCATTTT,CASSYSRDRDSNQPQHF
TRBV20-1,-,many,TRBJ2-7,TGCAGTGCTAGAATATCGGGGCTATCCTACGAGCAGTACTTC,CSARISGLSYEQYF
TRBV5-6,TRBD1,-,TRBJ2-7,TGTGCCAGCAGCTTTGGGACAGGGACGGGCGAGCAGTACTTC,CASSFGTGTGEQYF
TRBV5-1,TRBD2,-,TRBJ2-7,TGCGCCAGCAGCGCGAGGGAGGGAGGCGAGCAGTACTTC,CASSAREGGEQYF
TRBV6-2/TRBV6-3,TRBD2,many,TRBJ2-1,TGTGCCAGCAGTTACCTAGCGGGAGGATTGATGCCCTACAATGAGCAGTTCTTC,CASSYLAGGLMPYNEQFF
TRBV2,TRBD2,many,TRBJ2-5,TGTGCCAGCTCCCGCACGGGGGGGGAGACCCAGTACTTC,CASSRTGGETQYF
TRBV19,-,-,TRBJ1-5,TGTGCCAGTAGTGGCTTCCTCCAAGAGGTAGCGGGCAATCAGCCCCAGCATTTT,CASSGFLQEVAGNQPQHF
TRBV3-1,-,many,TRBJ1-2,TGTGCCAGCAGCCATACCATAGGGGGCTACACCTTC,CASSHTIGGYTF
TRBV12-3/TRBV12-4,TRBD2,many,TRBJ2-1,TGTGCCAGCAGTATAGCGGGAAACTACAATGAGCAGTTCTTC,CASSIAGNYNEQFF
TRBV28,-,-,TRBJ2-2,TGTGCCAGCAGCCTGACTCTCGACACCGGGGAGCTGTTTTTT,CASSLTLDTGELFF
TRBV5-6,-,few,TRBJ2-2,TGTGCCAGCAGCCACCGATGGTTAACGGCTGTCACCGGGGAGCTGTTTTTT,CASSHRWLTAVTGELFF
TRBV12-3/TRBV12-4,-,-,TRBJ1-5,TGTGCCAGCAGTTCCCGGGACGCCCGCCAGCCCCAGCATTTT,CASSSRDARQPQHF
TRBV3-1,TRBD1,many,TRBJ1-1,TGTGCCAGCAGCCAACTCACAGGGGCTGAAGCTTTCTTT,CASSQLTGAEAFF
TRBV29-1,-,-,TRBJ2-3,TGCAGCGTTGCTACAGGGTTGGGCACAGATACGCAGTATTTT,CSVATGLGTDTQYF
TRBV28,-,few,TRBJ2-7,TGTGCCAGCAGCCGGGACTTGTACGAGCAGTACTTC,CASSRDLYEQYF
TRBV5-1,-,many,TRBJ2-1,TGCGCCAGCAGCTTGAGGAGGGACTATGAGCAGTTCTTC,CASSLRRDYEQFF
TRBV29-1,-,few,TRBJ2-7,TGCAGCGTTGAGCCGGAGGGCCAAGGGGAGCAGTACTTC,CSVEPEGQGEQYF
TRBV5-6,TRBD1,many,TRBJ1-1,TGTGCCAGCAGCGCTACAGGGGTTCAAGCTTTCTTT,CASSATGVQAFF
TRBV11-1,TRBD2,many,TRBJ2-1,TGTGCCAGCAAGTTTAGCGGGAGTCGCAATGAGCAGTTCTTC,CASKFSGSRNEQFF
TRBV5-6,-,-,TRBJ2-7,TGTGCCAGCAGCTTTGGTTTCGCATCCTACGAGCAGTACTTC,CASSFGFASYEQYF
TRBV10-3,-,many,TRBJ2-7,TGTGCCATCAGAAGGGACGGCCCGTACGAGCAGTACTTC,CAIRRDGPYEQYF
TRBV28,-,many,TRBJ2-7,TGTGCCAGCAGGGGGGGACCCTCCTACGAGCAGTACTTC,CASRGGPSYEQYF
TRBV7-3,TRBD2,many,TRBJ2-1,TGTGCCAGCAGCTTCGGACTAGCGGTCTACAATGAGCAGTTCTTC,CASSFGLAVYNEQFF